Described below is a single T cell receptor (beta chain) sequence and its context. This entry is derived from a study of control samples from healthy donors and cancer patients. With 3 bases removed from V and 4 bases from J, the gap between germline ends came to 10 bases. The CDR3 has 14 residues. CDR1 is LGHDT and CDR2 is YNNKEL in the germline V gene (reference sequence). Sequencing was performed with immunoSEQ multiplex PCR; in TCRdb, only in-frame clones are kept and a portion is missing. The sample lists 51,000 or so clones; roughly 80% were seen once. This clonotype was obtained from a man between 65 and 80 years old in good health. V usage is TRBV3-1 (or the pseudogene TRBV3-2) and J usage is TRBJ2-1; D is unclear. Sequencing was carried out using blood. The CDR3 sequence: CASSHNRLYNEQFF. CDR3 DNA sequence: TGTGCCAGCAGCCATAACAGACTTTACAATGAGCAGTTCTTC.